These T cell receptor beta chains were read from a single sample in a study of cytomegalovirus exposure and HLA in healthy donors. TCRdb's copy holds only in-frame clones and misses some; the assay was immunoSEQ multiplex PCR. The sample holds 55,000 to 75,000 clones, 90% to 95% seen once. The sample comprised PBMCs. These receptors were collected from a man aged 18 to 35 in good health and CMV-seropositive. The CDR3 runs from the conserved cysteine through the conserved F or W. The D gene is left open where the match is weak. Some rows mark clone size as missing; the rest say once, few, many or name a class of expanded clone.

>TRBV4-2|many|TRBD2|TRBJ2-7
CASSQDLAGGYEQYF
TGTGCCAGCAGCCAAGATCTAGCGGGGGGCTACGAGCAGTACTTC
>TRBV10-1|NA|NA|TRBJ2-4
CASSVGTPGGIQYF
TGCGCCAGCAGTGTCGGGACCCCCGGGGGCATTCAGTACTTC
>TRBV18|NA|NA|TRBJ2-5
CASSPLSGLQETQYF
TGTGCCAGCTCACCACTGTCAGGACTACAAGAGACCCAGTACTTC
>TRBV19|NA|NA|TRBJ1-1
CASSPLSGLDTEAFF
TGTGCCAGTAGTCCCCTAAGCGGGCTGGACACTGAAGCTTTCTTT
>TRBV7-3|NA|NA|TRBJ2-1
CASSPQRSYNEQFF
TGTGCCAGCAGCCCCCAACGCAGCTACAATGAGCAGTTCTTC
>TRBV28|NA|NA|TRBJ2-5
CASSLSREDRRQETQYF
TGTGCCAGCAGTTTAAGCCGCGAAGACAGGCGTCAAGAGACCCAGTACTTC
>TRBV4-1|NA|TRBD1|TRBJ1-4
CASSQEGGQGARIGTNEKLFF
TGCGCCAGCAGCCAAGAAGGCGGCCAGGGGGCGCGAATTGGAACTAATGAAAAACTGTTTTTT
>TRBV19|NA|TRBD2|TRBJ2-1
CASSTVPGTSGRAYNEQFF
TGTGCCAGTAGTACAGTCCCCGGGACTAGCGGGAGGGCCTACAATGAGCAGTTCTTC
>TRBV4-1|NA|NA|TRBJ2-1
CASSQDRTVSYNEQFF
TGCGCCAGCAGCCAAGATAGAACAGTCTCCTACAATGAGCAGTTCTTC
>TRBV7-9|NA|NA|TRBJ2-7
CASSSPAPGKQYF
TGTGCCAGCAGCTCCCCGGCACCCGGGAAGCAGTACTTC
>TRBV19|NA|NA|TRBJ2-2
CASSISQDPNTGELFF
TGTGCCAGTAGTATCTCTCAGGATCCGAACACCGGGGAGCTGTTTTTT
>TRBV18|NA|NA|TRBJ1-1
CASSQDNLNTEAFF
TGTGCCAGCTCACAAGACAACTTGAACACTGAAGCTTTCTTT
>TRBV7-8|NA|NA|TRBJ1-4
CASSLSTGNEKLFF
TGTGCCAGCAGCCTTTCTACAGGAAATGAAAAACTGTTTTTT
>TRBV4-1|NA|NA|TRBJ2-5
CASSQFDNFGETQYF
TGCGCCAGCAGCCAATTCGACAACTTTGGGGAGACCCAGTACTTC
>TRBV4-1|NA|NA|TRBJ1-6
CASSRWGGGDEWAYNSPLHF
TGCGCCAGCAGCCGCTGGGGTGGAGGGGACGAATGGGCCTATAATTCACCCCTCCACTTT
>TRBV27|NA|TRBD2|TRBJ2-7
CASSFSTSGYEQYF
TGTGCCAGCAGTTTTAGTACTAGCGGGTACGAGCAGTACTTC
>TRBV11-2|NA|TRBD2|TRBJ2-2
CASSLEVASGYTGELFF
TGTGCCAGCAGCTTAGAGGTAGCTAGCGGTTACACCGGGGAGCTGTTTTTT